This entry lists 30 T cell receptor beta chains sequenced from one sample in a study of blood T cell repertoires in COVID-19. Measured with immunoSEQ multiplex PCR; TCRdb has only the in-frame clones, and not every one. The profile covers approximately 290,000 clones, with around 91% appearing a single time and around 13% taken by the ten largest. Sequences were obtained from peripheral blood. All receptors derive from a woman aged 60-75 years with acute or convalescent COVID-19.

This clone appeared a single time. This chain joins TRBV6-5 and TRBJ1-2; D ambiguous. V was cut by 0 bases and J by 8 bases, with 13 bases left in between. CDR1 MNHEY and CDR2 SVGAGI come from the germline V gene. The CDR3 totals 14 residues. The chain's CDR3 is CASSYSRVVRGYTF. The CDR3 DNA reads as TGTGCCAGCAGTTACTCGAGGGTTGTACGCGGCTACACCTTC.

This chain joins TRBV28 and TRBJ1-1, with D tentatively TRBD1 (5 bases). The germline V gene has CDR1 MDHEN and CDR2 SYDVKM. V lost 4 bases and J lost 1, with 19 bases in between. This CDR3 contains 17 residues. The CDR3 protein is CASSSWAGPTQNTEAFF. DNA of the CDR3: TGTGCCAGCAGTTCGTGGGCAGGGCCGACCCAGAACACTGAAGCTTTCTTT.

The CDR3 loop reads CASSDRDGQPQHF. The CDR3 DNA sequence: TGCGCCAGCAGCGACAGGGACGGTCAGCCCCAGCATTTT. The chain has TRBV4-1 and TRBJ1-5, with TRBD1 matching 7 bases. J lost 6 bases, V lost 5 bases, and 4 bases had no gene match. This CDR3 comprises 13 residues. CDR1 and CDR2 from the germline V gene are MGHRA and YSYEKL.

The chain is built from TRBV5-6 and TRBJ2-3, with 11 bases aligning to TRBD2. Losses at the gene ends were 3 bases for V and 11 bases for J; bases not matched to a gene: 17. CDR3 length: 17 residues. Germline V gives CDR1 SGHDT, CDR2 YYEEEE. Written as DNA, the CDR3 is TGTGCCAGCAGCTCTTTCCTAGCGGGAGGTCTCAAGGGAGGGCAGTATTTT. Translating it yields CASSSFLAGGLKGGQYF.

This clone was seen a handful of times. V usage is TRBV6-5 and J usage is TRBJ1-1, with a tentative D call TRBD1 (6 bases). Trimming pared 0 bases from V and 4 bases from J, leaving 12 bases between. Looked up from germline, CDR1 is MNHEY and CDR2 is SVGAGI. The CDR3 loop spans 15 amino acids. The CDR3 DNA reads as TGTGCCAGCAGTTACTCCCAGCGAGGGGGCACTGAAGCTTTCTTT. This sequence encodes CASSYSQRGGTEAFF.

In DNA, the CDR3 is TGTGCCAGCGTTACTAGCGGGAGCGGCGATGAGCAGTTCTTC. It specifies CASVTSGSGDEQFF. The chain joins TRBV28 to TRBJ2-1, with 11 bases aligning to TRBD2. The CDR3 sequence is 14 residues long. CDR1 and CDR2 from the germline V gene are MDHEN and SYDVKM. V was pared by 8 bases and J by 8 bases, with 8 bases of the junction left unmatched.

This chain uses TRBV11-2 with TRBJ1-1; 7 bases align to TRBD1. Germline loops: CDR1 SGHAT, CDR2 FQNNGV. CDR3 length equals 12 residues. With V trimmed by 7 bases and J by 10 bases, 9 bases remained unmatched. The CDR3 sequence is CASNTGAGGAFF. The CDR3 DNA reads TGTGCCAGCAACACAGGGGCAGGAGGAGCTTTCTTT.

The gene calls are TRBV7-2 and TRBJ2-7; 11 bases fit TRBD2. The CDR3 contains 15 residues. Losses at the gene ends were 4 bases for V and 2 bases for J; bases not matched to a gene: 4. Germline V gives CDR1 SGHTA, CDR2 FQGNSA. The CDR3 here is CASSSGTSGPYEQYF. CDR3 DNA: TGTGCCAGCAGCTCCGGGACTAGCGGACCCTACGAGCAGTACTTC.

This clone was seen a single time. Here the CDR3 DNA reads TGTGCCAGCAGCCAAACGGGACAGATAAGACGTGAGCAGTTCTTC. Translated, it gives CASSQTGQIRREQFF. The chain recombines TRBV3-1 (or the pseudogene TRBV3-2) with TRBJ2-1; TRBD1 matches 7 bases. Germline CDR1 reads LGHDT; CDR2 reads YNNKEL (reference sequence). The CDR3 sequence is 15 residues long. The trim removed 2 bases at V and 9 bases at J, leaving 10 bases unmatched.

The J gene is TRBJ2-5, the V gene TRBV7-2, with TRBD2 matching 9 bases. In germline, CDR1 is SGHTA, CDR2 FQGNSA. The CDR3 contains 16 residues. Trimming took 5 bases from V and 4 from J; bases not matched to a gene: 11. The CDR3 is CASSPRGAGGRETQYF. The CDR3, as DNA: TGTGCCAGCAGCCCCCGCGGAGCGGGAGGACGAGAGACCCAGTACTTC.

V is TRBV15 and J is TRBJ2-7; TRBD2 matches at 8 bases. Per the germline V gene, CDR1 is LNHNV and CDR2 is YYDKDF (reference sequence). V shed 1 base and J 7 bases; nucleotides not matched to a gene: 9. The CDR3 is made up of 15 amino acids. CDR3 loop: CATSRGASGSAEQYF. The DNA for the CDR3 is TGTGCCACCAGCAGAGGAGCGAGCGGGAGTGCTGAGCAGTACTTC.

V usage is TRBV4-1 and J usage is TRBJ1-4, with 9 nucleotides matching TRBD1. This CDR3 comprises 16 residues. CDR1 is MGHRA, CDR2 YSYEKL, per germline. V gave up 1 base and J gave up 7 bases; unmatched junction bases: 7. The CDR3 reads CASSQGEGTGPEKLFF. The CDR3 DNA follows: TGCGCCAGCAGCCAAGGAGAAGGGACAGGGCCTGAAAAACTGTTTTTT.

This rearrangement joins TRBV24-1 to TRBJ1-3, with D hard to call. Germline V gene data show CDR1 as KGHDR and CDR2 as SFDVKD. This CDR3 comprises 14 residues. V lost 12 bases to trimming and J lost 0 bases, with 14 bases between them. The CDR3 bases are TGTGCCCGCGAGGAGGCGGTCTCTGGAAACACCATATATTTT. Its protein is CAREEAVSGNTIYF.

This chain connects TRBV3-1 (or the pseudogene TRBV3-2) to TRBJ2-3, with 7 bases that match TRBD1. CDR3 size: 18 residues. V gave up 5 bases and J gave up 5 bases; unmatched junction bases: 19. Germline lookup yields CDR1 LGHDT and CDR2 YNNKEL (reference sequence). The DNA of the CDR3 is TGTGCCAGCAGCGGACCCCTGGACAGGTGGTTTACGGGAGATACGCAGTATTTT. Translated, it gives CASSGPLDRWFTGDTQYF.

The rearrangement links TRBV9 to TRBJ1-4, with no clear D. V was pared by 3 bases and J by 8 bases, with 14 bases between. This CDR3 comprises 14 residues. Per germline, CDR1 SGDLS and CDR2 YYNGEE. The CDR3 here is CASSARGGREKLFF. CDR3 nucleotides: TGTGCCAGCAGCGCCCGGGGTGGCAGGGAAAAACTGTTTTTT.

V gene TRBV3-1 (or the pseudogene TRBV3-2) combines with J gene TRBJ1-5; D is uncertain. Per germline, CDR1 LGHDT and CDR2 YNNKEL (reference sequence). The CDR3 sequence is 14 residues long. V dropped 1 base and J dropped 7 bases, with 11 bases sitting between them. For the CDR3, the DNA is TGTGCCAGCAGCCAAGGCTGGGTCGGGCAGCCCCAGCATTTT. This codes for CASSQGWVGQPQHF.

The chain couples TRBV9 to TRBJ2-7; TRBD2 matches at 14 bases. Germline V gene sequence: CDR1 SGDLS, CDR2 YYNGEE. The CDR3 totals 19 residues. J was trimmed by 4 bases and V by 2 bases; bases with no gene match: 14. CDR3 DNA sequence: TGTGCCAGCAGCGTTCCGGGACTAGCGGGAGTGGGTTTAACATACGAGCAGTACTTC. Protein product: CASSVPGLAGVGLTYEQYF.

The CDR3 loop reads CASSHYRQGAEAFF. CDR3 nucleotide sequence: TGTGCCAGCAGCCACTACCGACAGGGGGCGGAAGCTTTCTTT. The chain carries TRBV3-1 (or the pseudogene TRBV3-2) and TRBJ1-1, with 10 bases fitting TRBD1. V gave up 3 bases and J gave up 8 bases; unmatched junction bases: 6. CDR1 LGHDT and CDR2 YNNKEL come from the germline V gene (reference sequence). This CDR3 spans 14 amino acids.

The V gene is TRBV27, the J gene TRBJ1-5; the D gene is possibly TRBD1 (5 bases). This CDR3 has 15 amino acids. Between the trimmed V and J ends, which lost 4 bases and 5 bases, there was a span of 15 bases. CDR1 and CDR2 (germline): MNHEY, SMNVEV (reference sequence). The CDR3 loop is CASSSVTRGDQPQHF. CDR3 in DNA: TGTGCCAGCAGTTCGGTGACACGGGGGGATCAGCCCCAGCATTTT.

The V call is TRBV4-3, the J call TRBJ2-3, with 7 bases identical to TRBD2. Germline CDR1 LGHNA, CDR2 YSLEER. This CDR3 has 14 amino acids. Trimming at V came to 1 base and at J to 15 bases, leaving 13 bases not matched to a gene. The CDR3 DNA follows: TGCGCCAGCAGCCAAGGCCTAGCGGTCACTACCCCATATTTT. It yields the protein CASSQGLAVTTPYF.

This chain links TRBV19 with TRBJ1-3, with TRBD1 as a possible D gene (5 bases). Germline V lookup: CDR1 LNHDA, CDR2 SQIVND (reference sequence). The CDR3 consists of 14 residues. Trimming stripped 2 bases from V and 4 bases from J, with 9 bases between. CDR3 sequence reads: CASSIRGYGNTIYF. In DNA, the CDR3 is TGTGCCAGTAGTATAAGGGGCTACGGAAACACCATATATTTT.

The chain combines TRBV28 with TRBJ1-5; no reliable D call. Per germline, CDR1 MDHEN and CDR2 SYDVKM. Trimming took off 6 bases at V and 6 bases at J, with 12 bases between the two ends. CDR3 length: 13 amino acids. This CDR3 is CASRTAGGQPQHF. In nucleotides, the CDR3 is TGTGCCAGCAGGACCGCCGGCGGTCAGCCCCAGCATTTT.

This clone was counted a single time. This rearrangement joins TRBV29-1 to TRBJ2-5; weak D call: TRBD1 (5 bases). The CDR3 is 13 amino acids. Trimming removed 4 bases at V and 2 bases at J, with 11 bases between. Germline V gives CDR1 SQVTM, CDR2 ANQGSEA. The CDR3 DNA follows: TGCAGCGTTGTGGGGCAGTTACAAGAGACCCAGTACTTC. As protein: CSVVGQLQETQYF.

V and J are TRBV7-2 and TRBJ2-7; D remains unclear. The CDR3 sequence is 14 residues long. Germline CDR1 SGHTA, CDR2 FQGNSA. The V gene lost 1 base and the J gene lost 2 bases, with 9 bases spanning the gap. CDR3 DNA: TGTGCCAGCAGCTTAGAGTCAGTAACCTACGAGCAGTACTTC. Its protein is CASSLESVTYEQYF. The full variable domain, rest sourced from reference TRBV7-2 and TRBJ2-7, is GAGVSQSPSNKVTEKGKDVELRCDPISGHTALYWYRQSLGQGLEFLIYFQGNSAPDKSGLPSDRFSAERTGGSVSTLTIQRTQQEDSAVYLCASSLESVTYEQYFGPGTRLTVT.

V gene TRBV29-1 combines with J gene TRBJ1-5; D unresolved. CDR3 size: 12 residues. CDR1 SQVTM and CDR2 ANQGSEA come from the germline V gene. V dropped 3 bases and J dropped 11 bases, with 14 bases sitting between them. The CDR3 here is CSVDDGSGSQHF. Here the CDR3 DNA reads TGCAGCGTTGACGATGGGAGTGGGTCCCAGCATTTT.

The rearrangement uses TRBV6-4 and TRBJ1-1; no reliable D call. This CDR3 is 12 amino acids long. V gave up 5 bases and J gave up 5 bases, with 9 bases separating them. Germline values: CDR1 MRHNA, CDR2 SNTAGT. In DNA form, the CDR3 reads TGTGCCAGCAGTCGTCGCGGAACTGAAGCTTTCTTT. Translation: CASSRRGTEAFF.

V and J are TRBV7-3 and TRBJ2-1; TRBD1 agrees at 10 bases. V trimming: 1 base; J trimming: 5 bases; junction bases outside the gene matches: 5. Germline V gene sequence: CDR1 SGHTA, CDR2 FQGTGA. The length of the CDR3 is 16 residues. This chain's CDR3 is CASSLNLGQGNNEQFF. CDR3 DNA sequence: TGTGCCAGCAGCTTAAACTTGGGACAGGGGAACAATGAGCAGTTCTTC.

This chain uses TRBV7-2 with TRBJ1-2; D might be TRBD1 (5 bases). CDR1 is SGHTA and CDR2 is FQGNSA in the germline V gene. The CDR3 consists of 12 residues. V was cut by 4 bases and J by 5 bases, with 8 bases left in between. The CDR3 is CASSYDSYGYTF. The CDR3 DNA reads TGTGCCAGCAGCTACGACAGTTATGGCTACACCTTC.

This clone has only a few counts. The V call is TRBV4-1, the J call TRBJ1-1; a possible D gene is TRBD1 (6 bases). Per the germline V gene, CDR1 is MGHRA and CDR2 is YSYEKL. V dropped 0 bases and J dropped 14 bases, with 22 bases sitting between them. The CDR3 consists of 15 residues. CDR3 sequence: CASSQDVRGGREEFF. In DNA form, the CDR3 reads TGCGCCAGCAGCCAAGATGTTAGGGGGGGACGGGAGGAATTCTTT.

The J gene is TRBJ1-2, the V gene TRBV29-1, with D maybe TRBD1 (6 bases). In germline, CDR1 is SQVTM, CDR2 ANQGSEA. This CDR3 is 13 amino acids long. V was cut by 4 bases and J by 0 bases, with 9 bases left in between. The CDR3 nucleotides read TGCAGCGTTGGGGGGCGGGCTAACTATGGCTACACCTTC. It yields the protein CSVGGRANYGYTF.